This T cell receptor (beta chain) emerged from a study of blood T cell repertoires in COVID-19 (dated by TCRdb to 2018 to 2020). For the wider study: The collaborator samples originated in the United States, Italy and Spain and spanned the acute and convalescent phases of COVID-19. The material from the prospective study consisted of cDNA or gDNA derived from T cells, B-cell-depleted T cells, or PBMCs. Subjects who had been exposed to COVID-19, were actively infected with it, or had recovered from it provided the deeply sampled blood TCRbeta repertoires that made up the dataset. The repertoires were released in a freely available public database meant as a resource for research on the immune response to SARS-CoV-2. Sample metadata almost always included a de-identified subject ID, COVID-19 status, age in years and sex. The samples were drawn from the first 160 participants of the ongoing ImmuneRACE study and from 1,254 subjects provided by 6 global collaborators. Where available, HLA class I and class II types were obtained from metadata supplied by the sample provider rather than from assay-based typing. Paper-wide results and their limitations: The quantity of clinical and demographic metadata differed by source and by participant and was supplied without curation.

CDR1 and CDR2 were assigned from the germline V gene as SGHVS and FQNEAQ. V gives up 3 bases and J gives up 3 bases, and the segment between their germline ends measures 8 bases. The CDR3 sequence holds 13 residues, the cysteine and phenylalanine included. Only CDR3 DNA remains: 39 bases, in frame from the first base. TCRbeta CDR3 regions were amplified from genomic DNA by means of the immunoSEQ Assay, a bias-controlled multiplex PCR. Regarding the original processing steps: The number of nucleated cells in each sample was estimated from the amplification of reference gene primers within the assay. Sequence reads were collapsed and filtered to measure the absolute abundance of every unique TCRbeta CDR3 rearrangement. Productive Simpson clonality was computed per sample as the square root of Simpson's diversity index over productive rearrangements. TCRdb carries this immuneACCESS record with in-frame sequences only. Its versions omit some clonotypes, under half of them owing to an unresolved V gene in the studies checked, with the rest unexplained. V and J calls and clone size are those listed in that table; D and trimming were worked out from the DNA. The table for this sample lists roughly 240,000 clones; roughly nine tenths of them were counted only once. Together, the top ten hold roughly 4% of the sample.

On this clone itself: The antigen it recognizes is unknown. Within one base of it there is no much larger clone, and no base qualities were kept.

Collaborating institutions collected whole blood in K2EDTA tubes following their own protocols. For TCRbeta analysis, collaborator samples were shipped as frozen whole blood, as isolated PBMCs, or as DNA extracted from either sample type. The rearrangement joined TRBV7-8 to TRBJ2-5, and TRBD2 may be the D gene, going by 5 matching bases. This TCR was recovered from a man in his late teens or twenties with active or convalescent COVID-19. The sequenced material came from peripheral blood. CDR3 sequence: CASSFAREETQYF. The DNA reads as follows: TGTGCCAGCAGCTTTGCGCGGGAAGAGACCCAGTACTTC.